In its sample, the clone carrying this T cell receptor (beta chain) was seen a few times. Full-length variable regions came from constant-region reverse primers plus semi-nested Nested Universal Primer A PCR. TCRdb re-called the 5' RACE reads with MiXCR, one entry per CDR3 protein. The sample consists of tens of thousands of distinct CDR3 sequences, approximately 24% of them appearing once. The germline CDR1 and CDR2 sequences are SGHRS and YFSETQ. This CDR3 comprises 12 residues. V was trimmed by 2 bases and J by 5 bases, leaving 8 bases between them. The sample comprised naive CD4+ T cells sorted from a lymph node. Subset specified: naive CD4+ T cells, CD4+CD45RA+CD25-. This receptor was obtained from a female donor with breast cancer. This chain links TRBV5-1 with TRBJ2-7, with D maybe TRBD1 (6 bases). CDR3 protein: CASSFRDNEQYF. CDR3 nucleotides: TGCGCCAGCAGCTTCCGGGACAACGAGCAGTACTTC. Combining the CDR3 with reference TRBV5-1 and TRBJ2-7 gives the whole variable domain KAGVTQTPRYLIKTRGQQVTLSCSPISGHRSVSWYQQTPGQGLQFLFEYFSETQRNKGNFPGRFSGRQFSNSRSEMNVSTLELGDSALYLCASSFRDNEQYFGPGTRLTVT.